Listed below are T cell receptor beta chains from one sample, sequenced in a study of T-cell reconstitution after alpha-beta-depleted transplantation in children. One entry per CDR3 protein results from TCRdb running MiXCR on the PCR reads. Here the sample spans under 300,000 distinct CDR3 sequences, around a tenth being singletons. The sequencing here drew on peripheral blood, taken 180 days after TCRalphabeta/CD19-depleted stem cell transplant. All receptors derive from a male patient aged 2 to 10 who had a stem cell transplant for chronic granulomatous disease, so the T cells may come from the graft donor. The CDR3 runs from the conserved cysteine through the conserved F or W. A D gene is named only where the DNA matches it firmly. Expanded clones are given a class, and other clones once, few, many or no size at all.

V	size	J	D	CDR3	DNA
TRBV20-1	many	TRBJ2-7	TRBD2	CSARPAGGLLYEQYF	TGCAGTGCTAGACCCGCGGGAGGGCTCTTGTACGAGCAGTACTTC
TRBV28	many	TRBJ2-7	NA	CASTHFAMFSYEQYF	TGTGCCAGCACCCACTTTGCTATGTTCTCTTACGAGCAGTACTTC
TRBV20-1	many	TRBJ2-2	TRBD2	CSATLAGGTGELFF	TGCAGTGCCACTTTAGCGGGGGGCACCGGGGAGCTGTTTTTT
TRBV7-2	many	TRBJ2-1	NA	CASSLQEYNEQFF	TGTGCCAGCAGCTTACAAGAATACAATGAGCAGTTCTTC
TRBV29-1	many	TRBJ2-2	TRBD1	CSVRTGTNTGELFF	TGCAGCGTCCGGACAGGGACCAACACCGGGGAGCTGTTTTTT
TRBV18	many	TRBJ2-7	TRBD2	CASSPRTSGRGDEQYF	TGTGCCAGCTCACCGAGAACTAGCGGGAGAGGGGACGAGCAGTACTTC
TRBV7-6	many	TRBJ2-5	TRBD2	CASSGIAGVGETQYF	TGTGCCAGCAGCGGAATAGCGGGAGTGGGAGAGACCCAGTACTTC
TRBV10-3	few	TRBJ2-5	TRBD2	CAISVELMTSGRRVTQYF	TGTGCCATCAGTGTAGAATTAATGACTAGCGGGAGACGGGTGACCCAGTACTTC
TRBV28	few	TRBJ2-3	NA	CASSFSRAGDTQYF	TGTGCCAGCAGTTTCTCCAGGGCGGGTGATACGCAGTATTTT
TRBV7-2	many	TRBJ2-2	TRBD2	CASSSLAGGITGELFF	TGTGCCAGCAGCTCTCTAGCGGGAGGGATCACCGGGGAGCTGTTTTTT
TRBV20-1	many	TRBJ2-7	NA	CSASSGSYEQYF	TGCAGTGCTAGTAGTGGTTCCTACGAGCAGTACTTC
TRBV7-8	many	TRBJ2-1	NA	CASSPGEGSSYNEQFF	TGTGCCAGCAGCCCCGGCGAAGGTAGCTCCTACAATGAGCAGTTCTTC
TRBV12-3/TRBV12-4	many	TRBJ2-1	TRBD2	CASSLPSGKALSSYNEQFF	TGTGCCAGCAGCCTTCCTAGCGGGAAAGCCCTGAGCTCCTACAATGAGCAGTTCTTC
TRBV24-1	many	TRBJ2-6	NA	CATSDLDSSGANVLTF	TGTGCCACCAGTGATTTGGACAGCTCTGGGGCCAACGTCCTGACTTTC
TRBV7-9	many	TRBJ2-5	NA	CASSLIETQYF	TGTGCCAGCAGCTTAATCGAGACCCAGTACTTC
TRBV27	many	TRBJ2-1	NA	CASSSAPGLWDEQFF	TGTGCCAGCAGTTCTGCCCCGGGACTTTGGGATGAGCAGTTCTTC
TRBV30	NA	TRBJ2-7	NA	CAWKTGQLSYEQYF	TGTGCCTGGAAGACAGGCCAACTCTCCTACGAGCAGTACTTC
TRBV7-9	many	TRBJ2-7	NA	CASSPGSSVGTYEQYF	TGTGCCAGCAGCCCCGGCTCCTCGGTGGGAACCTACGAGCAGTACTTC
TRBV7-2	many	TRBJ2-1	TRBD2	CASSQKGLAGSGEQFF	TGTGCCAGCAGTCAAAAAGGACTAGCGGGATCTGGTGAGCAGTTCTTC
TRBV4-1	many	TRBJ2-7	TRBD1	CASSQETGVRGEQYF	TGCGCCAGCAGCCAAGAGACAGGGGTACGTGGCGAGCAGTACTTC
TRBV5-1	many	TRBJ1-2	NA	CASSSSGTLGYGYTF	TGCGCCAGCAGCTCCTCAGGAACCCTAGGCTATGGCTACACCTTC
TRBV6-1	many	TRBJ2-3	NA	CASRLLRGISTDTQYF	TGTGCCAGCAGGCTCCTTAGGGGGATAAGCACAGATACGCAGTATTTT
TRBV19	NA	TRBJ1-6	NA	CASSTRQANSPLHF	TGTGCCAGTAGTACCAGACAGGCGAATTCACCCCTCCACTTT
TRBV20-1	many	TRBJ2-1	TRBD2	CSARLAGVRGNNEQFF	TGCAGTGCTAGACTAGCGGGAGTCAGGGGGAACAATGAGCAGTTCTTC
TRBV29-1	many	TRBJ1-6	NA	CSVGAGSGSPLHF	TGCAGCGTTGGGGCAGGGTCTGGTTCACCCCTCCACTTT
TRBV12-3/TRBV12-4	NA	TRBJ2-1	NA	CASSFPRDEQFF	TGTGCCAGCAGTTTCCCCCGGGATGAGCAGTTCTTC
TRBV12-3/TRBV12-4	many	TRBJ2-1	TRBD2	CATANNPGLGFLNEQFF	TGTGCCACAGCGAATAACCCGGGACTAGGTTTCTTGAATGAGCAGTTCTTC
TRBV7-1	NA	TRBJ2-5	TRBD2	CASRTTSGVQETQYF	TGTGCCAGCAGAACTACTAGCGGGGTTCAAGAGACCCAGTACTTC
TRBV20-1	many	TRBJ2-5	TRBD2	CSATSGGTQETQYF	TGCAGTGCTACTAGCGGGGGGACGCAAGAGACCCAGTACTTC
TRBV6-1	many	TRBJ1-5	NA	CASSEEGTLGQPQHF	TGTGCCAGCAGCGAAGAGGGGACTCTTGGTCAGCCCCAGCATTTT
TRBV5-1	many	TRBJ2-5	NA	CASSLAVSDGQETQYF	TGCGCCAGCAGCTTGGCAGTATCCGACGGTCAAGAGACCCAGTACTTC
TRBV5-1	many	TRBJ2-7	TRBD1	CASTFDRGTFYEQYF	TGCGCCAGCACATTTGACAGGGGTACCTTCTACGAGCAGTACTTC
TRBV11-1	NA	TRBJ2-1	TRBD2	CASSLIGLAAYNEQFF	TGTGCCAGCAGCTTAATAGGGCTAGCGGCGTACAATGAGCAGTTCTTC
TRBV5-1	many	TRBJ2-7	TRBD2	CASSLILAGDEQYF	TGCGCCAGCAGCTTGATACTAGCGGGGGACGAGCAGTACTTC
TRBV18	many	TRBJ1-1	NA	CASSKTTGDRAFF	TGTGCCAGCTCAAAAACGACAGGAGATCGAGCTTTCTTT
TRBV3-1	NA	TRBJ1-1	NA	CASSLQGFTEAFF	TGTGCCAGCAGTCTCCAGGGTTTCACTGAAGCTTTCTTT
TRBV12-3/TRBV12-4	many	TRBJ2-4	TRBD1	CASSFGQGDKNIQYF	TGTGCCAGCAGTTTCGGACAGGGCGACAAAAACATTCAGTACTTC
TRBV4-2	many	TRBJ2-7	NA	CASSPQWGTEQYF	TGTGCCAGCAGCCCACAGTGGGGGACCGAGCAGTACTTC
TRBV5-1	many	TRBJ2-1	NA	CASSFVAGAKNEQFF	TGCGCCAGCAGCTTTGTCGCGGGGGCAAAAAATGAGCAGTTCTTC
TRBV29-1	many	TRBJ1-4	TRBD1	CSVDTTGEGEKLFF	TGCAGCGTAGATACGACAGGGGAGGGTGAAAAACTGTTTTTT
TRBV9	NA	TRBJ2-7	TRBD2	CASSAGTSGSGEQYF	TGTGCCAGCAGCGCAGGGACTAGCGGGAGCGGGGAGCAGTACTTC
TRBV4-1	many	TRBJ2-4	TRBD1	CASSQEGQGQTGNIQYF	TGCGCCAGCAGCCAGGAGGGACAGGGACAAACTGGGAACATTCAGTACTTC
TRBV7-2	many	TRBJ2-3	NA	CASSDPLGRSEDTQYF	TGTGCCAGCAGCGACCCCCTGGGACGGTCGGAAGATACGCAGTATTTT
TRBV5-1	many	TRBJ1-4	TRBD1	CASSLAQGADEKLFF	TGCGCCAGCAGCTTGGCGCAGGGGGCGGATGAAAAACTGTTTTTT
TRBV4-2	many	TRBJ2-1	TRBD2	CASSQGGRQSYNEQFF	TGTGCCAGCAGCCAAGGCGGGAGGCAGAGCTACAATGAGCAGTTCTTC
TRBV27	many	TRBJ1-2	TRBD1	CASSASTGPSPYGYTF	TGTGCCAGCAGTGCCTCGACAGGGCCCTCCCCCTATGGCTACACCTTC
TRBV20-1	many	TRBJ2-5	NA	CSATRLEGRLAQETQYF	TGCAGTGCTACGCGGCTAGAGGGGAGGTTGGCCCAAGAGACCCAGTACTTC
TRBV5-1	many	TRBJ2-5	TRBD2	CASSPAGGPLYF	TGCGCCAGCAGCCCAGCGGGAGGGCCTCTGTACTTC
TRBV12-3/TRBV12-4	many	TRBJ1-5	NA	CASSLAGVGNQPQHF	TGTGCCAGCAGTTTAGCGGGGGTTGGCAATCAGCCCCAGCATTTT
TRBV29-1	few	TRBJ2-3	TRBD2	CSVETSGSAYTQYF	TGCAGCGTTGAAACTAGCGGGAGTGCGTATACGCAGTATTTT
TRBV12-3/TRBV12-4	many	TRBJ2-3	NA	CASSFAPQDTQYF	TGTGCCAGCAGTTTTGCACCCCAAGATACGCAGTATTTT
TRBV25-1	many	TRBJ1-5	NA	CASKGQPQHF	TGTGCCAGCAAAGGGCAGCCCCAGCATTTT
TRBV5-1	many	TRBJ2-2	NA	CASTLTGTTYGELFF	TGCGCCAGCACCCTGACGGGGACAACTTACGGGGAGCTGTTTTTT
TRBV12-3/TRBV12-4	NA	TRBJ1-5	NA	CASSAPRDSNQPQHF	TGTGCCAGCAGTGCCCCCCGGGACAGCAATCAGCCCCAGCATTTT
TRBV4-2	many	TRBJ1-1	NA	CASSQTTENTEAFF	TGTGCCAGCAGCCAGACGACAGAGAACACTGAAGCTTTCTTT
TRBV5-1	many	TRBJ2-5	TRBD2	CASSPTSGQETQYF	TGCGCCAGCAGCCCGACTAGCGGCCAAGAGACCCAGTACTTC